This is a list of T cell receptor beta chains from one sample in a study of T cell repertoires in aging, cancer and after chemotherapy. TCRdb recomputed calls from the multiplex PCR reads with MiXCR, one row per CDR3 protein. Seen here are about 8,700 distinct CDR3 sequences, 30% to 35% observed once, and the top ten hold more than 2.5%. Sequencing was done on a sample of blood. These receptors were obtained from a human donor in good health. CDR3s include the opening cysteine and the closing phenylalanine or tryptophan.

v_call cdr3_aa
TRBV19 CASRSRASGNTIYF
TRBV20-1 CSARFSDTQYF
TRBV27 CASSLREQYF
TRBV27 CASSQLGGYSGANVLTF
TRBV5-6 CASSSSGNTYEQYF
TRBV7-6 CASSPPHDFKSWKYNEQFF
TRBV21-1 CASSKVSSGRAEETQYF
TRBV12-3/TRBV12-4 CASSTTGQGAPEQYF
TRBV30 CAWSVGGRNTIYF
TRBV7-3 CASSQDVEATQYF
TRBV6-5 CASSYGTSDYNEQFF
TRBV29-1 CSVALSPYEQYF
TRBV6-6 CASRGQGEHQPQHF
TRBV6-1 CAGRQGLGYTF
TRBV6-5 CASSYAGGPDTQYF
TRBV20-1 CSATDKGWYEDTQYF
TRBV7-2 CASSPLYVGNGYTF
TRBV14 CASSQVWTSGDKKQFF
TRBV12-3/TRBV12-4 CASSLGGTPPYEQYF
TRBV20-1 CSARRGSYEQYF
TRBV20-1 CSAGARQGRQGYTF
TRBV19 CASSVSGNSPLHF
TRBV5-1 CASSQMSWMRNTKAFF
TRBV6-5 CASSLVNEQYF
TRBV9 CASSAAGQKFNEQFF
TRBV18 CASSVLISAEETQYF
TRBV7-2 CASSLNTWLSYEQYF
TRBV5-6 CASSLPRRDEYEQYF
TRBV20-1 CSASNPPRVPHVEKLFF
TRBV20-1 CSASRLAAGYESDTQYF
TRBV12-3/TRBV12-4 CASSPTGSTDTQYF
TRBV6-5 CASSYGTSVAKNIQYF
TRBV18 CASSPPSGTRYGYTF
TRBV20-1 CSLGTFSDNEQFF
TRBV29-1 CSGGLAGGPRGKQFF
TRBV5-1 CASKVLEHQETQYF
TRBV24-1 CATGDTYYGYTF
TRBV28 CASSLTGLGYGYTF
TRBV7-2 CASSLGTGDGYTF
TRBV4-2 CASSQEVSGGGRYGYTF
TRBV12-3/TRBV12-4 CASKNRGLYGYTF
TRBV6-4 CASSEAADTEAFF
TRBV28 CASSLWESNTEAFF